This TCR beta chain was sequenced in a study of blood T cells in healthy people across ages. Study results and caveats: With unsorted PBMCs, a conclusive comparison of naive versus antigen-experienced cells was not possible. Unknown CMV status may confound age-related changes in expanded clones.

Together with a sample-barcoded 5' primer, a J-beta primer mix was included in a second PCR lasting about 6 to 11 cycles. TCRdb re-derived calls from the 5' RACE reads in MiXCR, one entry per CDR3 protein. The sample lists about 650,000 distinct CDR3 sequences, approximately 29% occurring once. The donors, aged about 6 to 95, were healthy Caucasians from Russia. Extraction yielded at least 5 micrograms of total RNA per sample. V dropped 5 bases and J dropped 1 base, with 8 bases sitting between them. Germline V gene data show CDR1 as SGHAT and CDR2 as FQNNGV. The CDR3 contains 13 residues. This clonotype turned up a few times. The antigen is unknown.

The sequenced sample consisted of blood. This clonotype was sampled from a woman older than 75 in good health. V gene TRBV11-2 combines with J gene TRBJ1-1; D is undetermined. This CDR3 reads CASSAHPNTEAFF. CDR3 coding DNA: TGTGCCAGCAGCGCCCACCCGAACACTGAAGCTTTCTTT.